This TCR beta chain comes out of a study of cytomegalovirus exposure and HLA in healthy donors. Of note for this clone: The antigen is undetermined.

With 60 Vbeta and 13 Jbeta primers, the PCR was carried out. Measured with immunoSEQ multiplex PCR; TCRdb has only the in-frame clones, and not every one. The data show about 200,000 clones, 70% to 80% seen once. The V and J ends lost 4 bases and 5 bases respectively, with 10 bases between them. The CDR3 spans 13 residues. The germline V gene encodes CDR1 SGDLS and CDR2 YYNGEE. Whole-study results and caveats: According to a later analysis, most TCR beta chains associated with CMV appeared HLA-restricted. In a later analysis, HLA-C alleles had the fewest associated TCRs, DRB1 alleles the most. Sequencing depth across donors, presence/absence analyses assumed, was roughly uniform. Sequencing had likely introduced a cluster of highly shared sequence variants as an artifact.

The TCR was taken from a male donor in good health and CMV-seropositive. Sequences were obtained from PBMCs. The chain recombines TRBV9 with TRBJ2-4; TRBD2 is a possible D gene (6 bases). CDR3 bases: TGTGCCAGCAGCCTGCCGGGGGAAAACATTCAGTACTTC. It codes for CASSLPGENIQYF.